This T cell receptor (beta chain) was identified during a study of T cells in Graves' hyperthyroidism and ophthalmopathy. The study's findings and limits: A model using 13 V-J features told ophthalmopathy apart from stable hyperthyroidism.

The CDR3 is made up of 14 amino acids. The germline V gene encodes CDR1 SGHTA and CDR2 FQGTGA. The J segment lost 4 bases and the V segment lost 3 bases, leaving 6 bases of the junction unmatched. The CDR3 regions of TCR beta were amplified from RNA transcripts. RT-PCR in the first round (using the HTBI primer set) targeted the TCR CDR3. Via MiXCR, TCRdb re-called the multiplex PCR reads, giving one row per CDR3 protein. The sample records 200,000 to 300,000 distinct CDR3 sequences, about 15% being singletons. This clonotype came up many times. Antigen: not known. The origin of this receptor is a woman younger than 35 with Graves' ophthalmopathy. This chain uses TRBV7-3 with TRBJ2-7; TRBD1 matches 7 bases. Sequenced input: blood. The CDR3 DNA is TGTGCCAGCAGCTTGACAGGGAATACGTACGAGCAGTACTTC. Amino acids: CASSLTGNTYEQYF.